This is a list of T cell receptor beta chains from one sample in a study of CD8 T cells in ankylosing spondylitis. TCRdb analysed the 5' RACE reads with MiXCR anew, one entry per CDR3 protein. The sample has about 160,000 distinct CDR3 sequences; about 17% are singletons. The sequencing sample was made of blood, either unsorted or a sorted T cell fraction (not recorded which). These TCRs come from a male donor with ankylosing spondylitis or in good health (not recorded which). Both conserved end residues are part of each CDR3. The D gene is left open where the match is weak. Rows may omit the clone size; those that give it use once, few, many or a size class.

-	TRBV5-1	-	TRBJ1-5	CASTSTALQHF	TGCGCCAGCACTTCTACGGCACTCCAGCATTTT
-	TRBV5-6	TRBD2	TRBJ2-5	CASSYGTKPRAWDF	TGTGCCAGCAGCTACGGGACTAAGCCTAGGGCATGGGACTTC
few	TRBV7-2	TRBD1	TRBJ2-2	CASSLDRGYTGELFF	TGTGCCAGCAGCTTAGACAGGGGGTACACCGGGGAGCTGTTTTTT
many	TRBV12-3/TRBV12-4	-	TRBJ1-6	CASCRNSPLHF	TGTGCCAGCTGTCGGAATTCACCCCTCCACTTT
many	TRBV12-3/TRBV12-4	-	TRBJ2-7	CASRSPGVRGQEQYF	TGTGCCAGCAGATCGCCCGGGGTACGGGGCCAAGAGCAGTACTTC
many	TRBV20-1	-	TRBJ2-6	CSAVDRFSSGANVLTF	TGCAGTGCCGTAGACAGGTTTAGCTCTGGGGCCAACGTCCTGACTTTC
few	TRBV7-2	TRBD2	TRBJ2-3	CASSGTSGRIDTQYF	TGTGCCAGCAGCGGGACTAGCGGGAGGATAGATACGCAGTATTTT
many	TRBV20-1	-	TRBJ2-1	CSARGLGMSYNEQFF	TGCAGTGCTAGAGGTTTAGGGATGTCCTACAATGAGCAGTTCTTC
many	TRBV19	-	TRBJ1-5	CASSMWGTSNQPQHF	TGTGCCAGTAGTATGTGGGGAACAAGCAATCAGCCCCAGCATTTT
many	TRBV11-2	-	TRBJ1-1	CASSFLGMNTEAFF	TGTGCCAGCAGCTTCCTAGGGATGAACACTGAAGCTTTCTTT
few	TRBV11-2	-	TRBJ2-4	CASSFGGVSNIQYF	TGTGCCAGCAGCTTCGGGGGAGTCTCGAACATTCAGTACTTC
few	TRBV15	TRBD2	TRBJ2-5	CATSRTAGEWETQYF	TGTGCCACCAGCAGGACAGCGGGAGAGTGGGAGACCCAGTACTTC
many	TRBV20-1	TRBD2	TRBJ2-1	CSAVRTSGLSYNEQFF	TGCAGTGCTGTCAGGACTAGCGGACTCTCCTACAATGAGCAGTTCTTC
-	TRBV28	-	TRBJ2-5	CASMDPGRGYQETQYF	TGTGCCAGCATGGACCCAGGCAGGGGATATCAAGAGACCCAGTACTTC
-	TRBV12-3/TRBV12-4	TRBD1	TRBJ1-5	CASSLGQANQPQHF	TGTGCCAGCAGTCTCGGACAGGCCAATCAGCCCCAGCATTTT
many	TRBV5-1	-	TRBJ2-3	CASSSVQGTDTQYF	TGCGCCAGCAGCTCCGTCCAAGGAACAGATACGCAGTATTTT
-	TRBV28	TRBD1	TRBJ2-2	CASRISDRERELFF	TGTGCCAGCAGAATTTCGGACAGGGAGAGAGAGCTGTTTTTT
few	TRBV7-8	TRBD2	TRBJ2-1	CASSSTTGLADNEQFF	TGTGCCAGCAGCTCCACCACCGGACTAGCAGACAATGAGCAGTTCTTC
-	TRBV10-3	-	TRBJ1-3	CAIRQDSGNTIYF	TGTGCCATCCGACAAGACTCTGGAAACACCATATATTTT
few	TRBV29-1	-	TRBJ2-5	CSAEAGGETQYF	TGCAGCGCCGAAGCAGGAGGAGAGACCCAGTACTTC
few	TRBV6-2/TRBV6-3	-	TRBJ2-7	CASRGDHSYEQYF	TGTGCCAGCAGAGGGGACCACTCCTACGAGCAGTACTTC
-	TRBV28	-	TRBJ1-1	CAGREQRGKKSLNTEAFF	TGTGCCGGCAGGGAGCAAAGGGGGAAGAAAAGTTTGAACACTGAAGCTTTCTTT
many	TRBV20-1	-	TRBJ2-2	CSASIVSGELFF	TGCAGTGCTAGTATAGTATCCGGGGAGCTGTTTTTT
many	TRBV29-1	TRBD1	TRBJ2-3	CSVVTGVRTDTQYF	TGCAGCGTTGTTACAGGGGTGAGGACAGATACGCAGTATTTT
many	TRBV12-3/TRBV12-4	-	TRBJ2-4	CASSTLEGAKNIQYF	TGTGCCAGCAGTACCCTGGAGGGGGCCAAAAACATTCAGTACTTC
many	TRBV19	-	TRBJ1-4	CASSPLEQPTNEKLFF	TGTGCCAGTAGCCCCCTTGAACAACCAACTAATGAAAAACTGTTTTTT
few	TRBV29-1	-	TRBJ2-6	CSVERRGSGANVLTF	TGCAGCGTTGAGCGACGGGGCTCTGGGGCCAACGTCCTGACTTTC
many	TRBV10-2	-	TRBJ2-7	CASSENSFEQYF	TGCGCCAGCAGTGAAAACAGCTTCGAGCAGTACTTC
many	TRBV20-1	-	TRBJ2-5	CSARLGARETQYF	TGCAGTGCTAGACTCGGGGCTCGGGAGACCCAGTACTTC
many	TRBV7-8	-	TRBJ2-1	CASSLGPRESSHNEQFF	TGTGCCAGCAGCTTAGGCCCCCGGGAGTCATCCCACAATGAGCAGTTCTTC
-	TRBV27	-	TRBJ2-1	CASSFGGEQFF	TGTGCCAGCAGTTTCGGCGGAGAGCAGTTCTTC
many	TRBV6-5	-	TRBJ1-2	CASSHREGGYYGYTF	TGTGCCAGCAGTCACAGGGAGGGGGGCTACTATGGCTACACCTTC
many	TRBV5-1	-	TRBJ1-1	CASSLEGNQNTEAFF	TGCGCCAGCAGCTTGGAGGGGAACCAGAACACTGAAGCTTTCTTT
many	TRBV29-1	-	TRBJ1-1	CSSLDDRRTEAFF	TGCAGCTCACTGGATGACAGGCGGACTGAAGCTTTCTTT
-	TRBV27	-	TRBJ2-3	CASKWSDTQYF	TGTGCCAGCAAGTGGTCAGATACGCAGTATTTT
many	TRBV18	-	TRBJ1-1	CASSGNRDGTEAFF	TGTGCCAGCTCGGGAAACAGGGACGGCACTGAAGCTTTCTTT
-	TRBV7-9	-	TRBJ2-1	CASSLAGTLAYNEQFF	TGTGCCAGCAGCTTAGCCGGGACTCTAGCCTACAATGAGCAGTTCTTC
many	TRBV5-1	-	TRBJ1-4	CASSLEQGYGKLFF	TGCGCCAGCAGCTTGGAACAGGGCTATGGAAAACTGTTTTTT
-	TRBV28	-	TRBJ2-5	CASSRPGGQETQYF	TGTGCCAGCAGTCGTCCAGGGGGGCAAGAGACCCAGTACTTC
-	TRBV11-2	-	TRBJ2-3	CASSLDSKASRNPDTQYF	TGTGCCAGCAGCTTAGACTCTAAGGCGTCCCGAAACCCAGATACGCAGTATTTT
-	TRBV3-1	TRBD1	TRBJ1-4	CASSQQDRPEKLFF	TGTGCCAGCAGCCAACAGGACAGGCCTGAAAAACTGTTTTTT
many	TRBV20-1	-	TRBJ2-7	CSAREFRTSYEQYF	TGCAGTGCTAGAGAATTTCGTACTTCCTACGAGCAGTACTTC
-	TRBV3-1	-	TRBJ2-7	CASSQQDYEQYF	TGTGCCAGCAGCCAACAGGATTACGAGCAGTACTTC
-	TRBV7-9	TRBD1	TRBJ1-1	CASGTTGVNTEAFF	TGTGCCAGCGGGACCACAGGGGTCAACACTGAAGCTTTCTTT
many	TRBV5-1	TRBD2	TRBJ2-1	CASSPGLAGASYNEQFF	TGCGCCAGCAGCCCGGGACTAGCGGGAGCCTCCTACAATGAGCAGTTCTTC
-	TRBV27	-	TRBJ1-1	CASSPTGLDTEAFF	TGTGCCAGCAGTCCTACAGGGTTGGACACTGAAGCTTTCTTT
-	TRBV11-3	-	TRBJ2-2	CASSEQGLDTGELFF	TGTGCCAGCAGCGAACAGGGTCTGGACACCGGGGAGCTGTTTTTT
many	TRBV5-8	-	TRBJ2-7	CASSLNGEQYF	TGTGCCAGCAGCTTGAACGGCGAGCAGTACTTC
many	TRBV20-1	-	TRBJ2-2	CSAPQGGSTGELFF	TGCAGTGCCCCCCAAGGGGGGTCCACCGGGGAGCTGTTTTTT
-	TRBV7-2	TRBD2	TRBJ2-1	CASSGLAGVASYNEQFF	TGTGCCAGCAGCGGACTAGCGGGAGTCGCCTCCTACAATGAGCAGTTCTTC
-	TRBV20-1	-	TRBJ2-7	CSARVAGSYEQYF	TGCAGTGCTAGAGTGGCAGGCTCCTACGAGCAGTACTTC
few	TRBV10-3	-	TRBJ2-2	CAISESETGELFF	TGTGCCATCAGTGAGTCAGAGACCGGGGAGCTGTTTTTT
many	TRBV5-6	-	TRBJ2-7	CASSLGQWGYEQYF	TGTGCCAGCAGCCTAGGACAGTGGGGTTACGAGCAGTACTTC
many	TRBV5-1	TRBD1	TRBJ2-2	CASSLGQGVGTGELFF	TGCGCCAGCAGCTTGGGTCAGGGGGTCGGCACCGGGGAGCTGTTTTTT
many	TRBV5-1	-	TRBJ2-1	CASSPPRQGLNEQFF	TGCGCCAGCAGCCCCCCCCGGCAGGGGTTAAATGAGCAGTTCTTC